The present T cell receptor beta chain was sequenced within a study of Ad26.COV2.S vaccination and SARS-CoV-2 variants. A word on this clone: This specimen includes other DNA sequences encoding the same CDR3.

V lost 1 base and J lost 0, with 10 bases in between. CDR3 length: 15 residues. The V gene's germline CDR1 is MGHRA and CDR2 YSYEKL. Treatment of the sample: some 19 received Ad26.COV2.S at low or high dose, single or two shots; about five received placebo; per-sample allocation not given. Sampling occurred on day 63 after the first vaccine or placebo injection. Some clones are missing from TCRdb's copy, which holds only in-frame ones; the method was immunoSEQ multiplex PCR. This table holds hundreds of thousands of clones, more than 70% found once. The sequence was obtained from a person aged 18-65 years who received the Ad26.COV2.S COVID-19 vaccine or a placebo. The source material was peripheral blood, sampled in a trial of Ad26.COV2.S vaccine versus placebo. This chain connects TRBV4-1 to TRBJ2-7; D possibly uses TRBD1 or TRBD2 (5 bases each). DNA for the CDR3: TGCGCCAGCAGCCAAGGCCAGGGACCCTCCTACGAGCAGTACTTC. It is translated as CASSQGQGPSYEQYF.